This TCR beta chain stems from a study of cytomegalovirus exposure and HLA in healthy donors. Study observations and caveats: Earlier analysis yielded a pattern in which most TCR beta V segments were productive about 87% or about 30% of the time.

The PCR ran on 60 Vbeta and 13 Jbeta primers. Sequencing was performed with immunoSEQ multiplex PCR; in TCRdb, only in-frame clones are kept and a portion is missing. In all, the sample yields 40,000 or so clones. As regards this clone: The target antigen is unknown.

CDR3 size: 16 residues. V lost 4 bases, J lost 6 bases, and 21 bases lay in between. Germline assignment: CDR1 SGHNT and CDR2 YYREEE (reference sequence). The sequenced sample was PBMCs. The source is a male donor in good health and CMV-seronegative. The chain employs TRBV5-4 and TRBJ2-3, with TRBD2 as a possible D gene (5 bases). The CDR3, as DNA: TGTGCCAGCAGCCCGTCACTGGACTCCCTGGGGGATACGCAGTATTTT. Translating it yields CASSPSLDSLGDTQYF.